The TCR beta chain under discussion was sequenced for a study of T cells after posttransplantation cyclophosphamide. Cyclophosphamide on days +3 and +4 followed busulfan-fludarabine conditioning and a marrow graft. Broader study findings: Later post-transplant blood repertoires were often dominated by donor CD8+ memory clones. Blood and skin or GI T cell repertoires showed limited TRB overlap. TRB clonality was highly associated with recipient CMV seropositivity and reactivation.

The method was immunoSEQ multiplex PCR; TCRdb's version includes in-frame clones alone and lacks a portion of them. The sample consists of about 36,000 clones, 78% of them appearing once. On this clone itself: Its antigen is still unknown.

This CDR3 comprises 11 residues. Trimming cost V 5 bases and J 3 bases, with 4 bases left between them. Germline CDR1 reads MNHEY; CDR2 reads SVGAGI. Sequencing was performed on CD4+ T cells sorted from blood, taken about 1,900 days after a stem cell transplant with posttransplant cyclophosphamide. The sequence came from a female patient aged 35-55 years who received an allogeneic stem cell transplant from a related donor, was CMV-positive, and had no GVHD. Some of these T cells may belong to the graft donor. The rearrangement joins TRBV6-5 to TRBJ2-5; D gene uncertain. The CDR3 DNA sequence: TGTGCCAGCAGTAGAGAAGAGACCCAGTACTTC. This sequence encodes CASSREETQYF.